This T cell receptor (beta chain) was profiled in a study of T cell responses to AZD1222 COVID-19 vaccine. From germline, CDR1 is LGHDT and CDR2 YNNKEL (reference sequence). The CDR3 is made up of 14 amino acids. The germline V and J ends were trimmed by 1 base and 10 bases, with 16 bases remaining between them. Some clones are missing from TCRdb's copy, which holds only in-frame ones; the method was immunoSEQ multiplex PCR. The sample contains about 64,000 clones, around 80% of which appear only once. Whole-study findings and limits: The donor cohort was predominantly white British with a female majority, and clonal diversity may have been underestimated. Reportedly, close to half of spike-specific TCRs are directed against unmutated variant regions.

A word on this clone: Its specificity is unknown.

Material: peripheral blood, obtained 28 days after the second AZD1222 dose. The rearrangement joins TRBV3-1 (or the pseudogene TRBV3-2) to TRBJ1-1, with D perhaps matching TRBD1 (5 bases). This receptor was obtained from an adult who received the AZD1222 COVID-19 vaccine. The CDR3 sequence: CASSQVSFRATAFF. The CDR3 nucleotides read TGTGCCAGCAGCCAAGTGTCGTTCAGGGCGACAGCTTTCTTT.